The 10 T cell receptor beta chains reported below all come from one sample, sequenced in a study of shared clonotypes between healthy human individuals. Repertoires were generated with immunoSEQ multiplex PCR, while TCRdb's copy carries only in-frame clones and drops some. This table holds a few million clones, about 92% found once. Sequencing was performed on naive CD4+ T cells from PBMCs. Subset in this sample: CD45RA+ positively selected. All receptors derive from a man younger than 35 in good health. Some clones in this sample may be carry-over from other donors' samples.

The V call is TRBV2, the J call TRBJ1-5, with D perhaps TRBD1 (6 bases). The germline gives CDR1 SNHLY, CDR2 FYNNEI. The CDR3 contains 15 residues. Trimming removed 2 bases at V and 6 bases at J, with 14 bases between. The CDR3 DNA is TGTGCCAGCAGTGAATCAGGGGTCCGAGGTCAGCCCCAGCATTTT. It translates to CASSESGVRGQPQHF. The variable domain in full, completed from reference TRBV2 and TRBJ1-5, reads EPEVTQTPSHQVTQMGQEVILRCVPISNHLYFYWYRQILGQKVEFLVSFYNNEISEKSEIFDDQFSVERPDGSNFTLKIRSTKLEDSAMYFCASSESGVRGQPQHFGDGTRLSIL.

As concerns this clone: A junction boundary mismatches the germline segment, possibly from a read error. CDR3 bases: TGCACCAGCAGCCAAGTAACAGGGGGGAATCAGCCCCAGCATTTT. It specifies CTSSQVTGGNQPQHF. The gene calls are TRBV4-1 and TRBJ1-5; TRBD1 agrees at 8 bases. The CDR3 is 15 residues long. Germline-derived CDR1 and CDR2 are MGHRA and YSYEKL.

The chain combines TRBV28 with TRBJ2-2, with TRBD2 matching 7 bases. Germline V gene sequence: CDR1 MDHEN, CDR2 SYDVKM. Germline trimming cut 5 bases from V and 6 bases from J; bases unmatched to any gene: 9. CDR3 length: 15 amino acids. DNA of the CDR3: TGTGCCAGCAGTCGCCGACTAGCTGCGGCCGGGGAGCTGTTTTTT. This encodes CASSRRLAAAGELFF.

The chain employs TRBV27 and TRBJ2-3; 8 bases align to TRBD2. The CDR3 contains 16 residues. Germline CDR1 reads MNHEY; CDR2 reads SMNVEV (reference sequence). Losses at the gene ends were 4 bases for V and 0 bases for J; bases not matched to a gene: 6. CDR3 in DNA: TGTGCCAGCAGTTCCTTTAGCGGGACTAGCACAGATACGCAGTATTTT. Its protein product is CASSSFSGTSTDTQYF.

CDR3 in amino acids: CASRTGTETQYF. In DNA, the CDR3 is TGTGCCAGCCGTACAGGGACAGAGACCCAGTACTTC. This sequence joins TRBV7-9 and TRBJ2-5; possibly TRBD1 for D (6 bases). Trimming took off 8 bases at V and 4 bases at J, with 11 bases between the two ends. Germline CDR1 and CDR2: SEHNR and FQNEAQ (reference sequence). This CDR3 is built from 12 residues.

The chain links TRBV7-3 to TRBJ2-3; no clear D. Trimming took 1 base from V and 2 from J, leaving 7 bases between them. The CDR3 is made up of 14 amino acids. Germline CDR1 reads SGHTA; CDR2 reads FQGTGA. CDR3 nucleotides: TGTGCCAGCAGCTTAAAGACGCACACAGATACGCAGTATTTT. This sequence encodes CASSLKTHTDTQYF.

The chain has TRBV4-2 and TRBJ2-4, with 12 bases identical to TRBD2. CDR3 size: 17 residues. The J segment lost 6 bases and the V segment lost 3 bases, leaving 9 bases of the junction unmatched. Germline V CDR1 and CDR2: LGHNA, YNFKEQ. The CDR3: CASSHSSGRAKGNIQYF. The CDR3 nucleotides read TGTGCCAGCAGCCATTCTAGCGGGAGGGCCAAAGGAAACATTCAGTACTTC.

This clone was detected a few times. The V gene is TRBV6-6, the J gene TRBJ1-5; D not resolved. CDR3 length equals 12 residues. The V gene's germline CDR1 is MNHNY and CDR2 SVGAGI (reference sequence). Trimming shortened V by 2 bases and J by 5 bases, and 4 bases separated the two germline ends. This CDR3 is CASSYEDQPQHF. The CDR3 coding sequence is TGTGCCAGCAGTTACGAAGATCAGCCCCAGCATTTT.

On this clone itself: Within the sample, other DNA sequences also encode this same CDR3. The chain uses TRBV9 and TRBJ2-5; the D gene is possibly TRBD1 (6 bases). Between the trimmed V and J ends, which lost 5 bases and 4 bases, there was a span of 15 bases. CDR1 and CDR2 (germline): SGDLS, YYNGEE. This CDR3 spans 14 amino acids. The CDR3 region has the DNA TGTGCCAGCAGTTACACGACAGGAGGAGAGACCCAGTACTTC. Translating gives CASSYTTGGETQYF.

The chain uses TRBV11-2 and TRBJ2-7, with 7 bases fitting TRBD2. V lost 7 bases, J lost 2 bases, and 11 bases stayed unmatched. This CDR3 comprises 15 residues. Germline CDR1 is SGHAT and CDR2 is FQNNGV. CDR3 residues: CASTLLVGRTYEQYF. The CDR3 region has the DNA TGTGCCAGCACCCTTCTTGTCGGGAGGACCTACGAGCAGTACTTC.